A single TCR beta chain is shown here with its context. This entry belongs to a study of blood T cells in healthy people across ages. The second PCR ran roughly 7 to 12 cycles with a sample-barcoded 5' primer and J-beta primers. Every cDNA was tagged by a template-switch adaptor with 12 random nucleotides. TCRdb redid the calling of the 5' RACE reads with MiXCR, one entry per CDR3 protein. This sample has 1,500,000 or so distinct CDR3 sequences, with 59% found just once. The clonotype was recovered from a young man in good health. Source material: blood.

The CDR3 loop is CASSQRAGVGPYEQYF. DNA of the CDR3: TGTGCCAGCAGCCAACGAGCGGGAGTGGGGCCTTACGAGCAGTACTTC. The chain links TRBV14 to TRBJ2-7, with TRBD2 matching over 8 bases. Germline V gene sequence: CDR1 SGHDN, CDR2 FVKESK. The junction had 10 bases not matched to a gene; V was cut back by 2 bases and J by 4 bases. The CDR3 is 16 amino acids.